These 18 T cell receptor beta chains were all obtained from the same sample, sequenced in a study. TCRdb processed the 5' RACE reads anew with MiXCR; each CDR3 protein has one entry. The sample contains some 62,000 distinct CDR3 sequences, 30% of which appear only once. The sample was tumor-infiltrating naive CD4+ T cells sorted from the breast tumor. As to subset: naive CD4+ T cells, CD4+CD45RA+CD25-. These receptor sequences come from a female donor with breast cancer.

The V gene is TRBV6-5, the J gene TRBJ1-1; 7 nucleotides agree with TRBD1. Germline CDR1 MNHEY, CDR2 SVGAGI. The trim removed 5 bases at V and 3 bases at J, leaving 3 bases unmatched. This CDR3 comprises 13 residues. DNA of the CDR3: TGTGCCAGCAGTCTGACAGGGTACACTGAAGCTTTCTTT. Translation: CASSLTGYTEAFF.

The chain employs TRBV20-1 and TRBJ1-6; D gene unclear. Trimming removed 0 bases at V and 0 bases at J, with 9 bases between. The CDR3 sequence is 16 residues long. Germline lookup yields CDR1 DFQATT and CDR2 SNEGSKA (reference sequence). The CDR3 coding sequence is TGCAGTGCTAGAGAAGTGGGGAGCTCCTATAATTCACCCCTCCACTTT. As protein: CSAREVGSSYNSPLHF.

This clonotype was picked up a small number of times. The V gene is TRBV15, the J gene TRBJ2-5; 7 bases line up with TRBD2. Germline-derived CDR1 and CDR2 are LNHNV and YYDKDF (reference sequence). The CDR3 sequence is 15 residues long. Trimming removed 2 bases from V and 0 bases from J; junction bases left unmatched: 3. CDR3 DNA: TGTGCCACCAGCAGACGCACTAGCGACCAAGAGACCCAGTACTTC. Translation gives CATSRRTSDQETQYF.

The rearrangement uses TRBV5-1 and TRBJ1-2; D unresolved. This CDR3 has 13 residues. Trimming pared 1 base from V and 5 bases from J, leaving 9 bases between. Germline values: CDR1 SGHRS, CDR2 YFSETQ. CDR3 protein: CASSLSAFYGYTF. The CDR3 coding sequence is TGCGCCAGCAGCTTGTCGGCTTTTTATGGCTACACCTTC.

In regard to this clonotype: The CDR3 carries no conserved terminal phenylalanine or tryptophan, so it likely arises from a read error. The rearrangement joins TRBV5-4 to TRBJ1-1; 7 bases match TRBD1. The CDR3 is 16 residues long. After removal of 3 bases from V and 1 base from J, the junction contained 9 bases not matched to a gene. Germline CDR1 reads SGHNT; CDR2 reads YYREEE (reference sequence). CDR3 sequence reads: CASSYLMEGANTEAFY. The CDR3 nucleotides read TGTGCCAGCAGCTACTTGATGGAGGGGGCGAACACTGAAGCTTTCTAT.

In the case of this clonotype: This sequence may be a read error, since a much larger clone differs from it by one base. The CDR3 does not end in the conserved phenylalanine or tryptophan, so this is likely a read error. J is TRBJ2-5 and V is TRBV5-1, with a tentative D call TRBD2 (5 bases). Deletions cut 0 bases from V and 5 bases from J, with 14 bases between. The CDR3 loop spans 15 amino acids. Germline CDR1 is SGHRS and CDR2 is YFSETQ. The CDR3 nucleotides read TGCGCCAGCAGCTTGGGGGCTAGCTTGTCGGAGACCCAGTACTTG. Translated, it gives CASSLGASLSETQYL.

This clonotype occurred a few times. The DNA of the CDR3 is TGTGCCAGCAGCGCGGAGACAAGGGGCACTGAAGCTTTCTTT. This codes for CASSAETRGTEAFF. The chain has TRBV5-4 and TRBJ1-1; a weak D match, TRBD1 (5 bases). This CDR3 contains 14 residues. Germline CDR1 and CDR2: SGHNT and YYREEE (reference sequence). The V end was cut by 4 bases, the J end by 4 bases, with 14 bases between.

Here the CDR3 reads CASSPREGYGYTF. CDR3 DNA sequence: TGTGCCAGCAGTCCCAGGGAGGGTTATGGCTACACCTTC. The chain is built from TRBV6-1 and TRBJ1-2; weak D call: TRBD1 (5 bases). The CDR3 spans 13 residues. Germline CDR1 and CDR2: MNHNS and SASEGT. Between the trimmed V and J ends, which lost 5 bases and 5 bases, there was a span of 12 bases.

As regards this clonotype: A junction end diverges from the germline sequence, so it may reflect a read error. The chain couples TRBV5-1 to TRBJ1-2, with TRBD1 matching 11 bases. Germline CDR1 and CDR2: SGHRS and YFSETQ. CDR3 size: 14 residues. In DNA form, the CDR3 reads TGCGTCAGCAGCTTGGGACAGGGGGTTGGTGGCTACACCTTC. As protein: CVSSLGQGVGGYTF.

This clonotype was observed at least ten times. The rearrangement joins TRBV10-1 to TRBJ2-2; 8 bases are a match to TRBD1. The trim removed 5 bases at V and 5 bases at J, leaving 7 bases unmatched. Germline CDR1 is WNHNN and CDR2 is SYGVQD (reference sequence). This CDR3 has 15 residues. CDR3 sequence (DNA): TGCGCCAGCAGTACAGACAGGGGAGAAACCGGGGAGCTGTTTTTT. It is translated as CASSTDRGETGELFF.

DNA of the CDR3: TGTGCCAGCAGTGACGGGACAGGGCCCCAAGAGACCCAGTACTTC. This translates into CASSDGTGPQETQYF. The rearrangement uses TRBV6-1 and TRBJ2-5, with 9 nucleotides matching TRBD1. The germline CDR1 and CDR2 sequences are MNHNS and SASEGT. The CDR3 spans 15 residues. Germline trimming cut 3 bases from V and 1 base from J; bases unmatched to any gene: 3.

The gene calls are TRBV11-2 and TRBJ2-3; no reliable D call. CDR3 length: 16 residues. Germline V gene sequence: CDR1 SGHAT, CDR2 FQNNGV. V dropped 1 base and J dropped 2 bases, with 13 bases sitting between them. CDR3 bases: TGTGCCAGCAGCTTAGCGGAAGTGGGTTCCACAGATACGCAGTATTTT. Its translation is CASSLAEVGSTDTQYF.

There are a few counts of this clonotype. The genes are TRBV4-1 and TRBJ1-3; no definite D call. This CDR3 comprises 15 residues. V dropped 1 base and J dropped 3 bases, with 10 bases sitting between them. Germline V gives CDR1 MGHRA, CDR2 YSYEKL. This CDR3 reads CASSQGSSLGNTIYF. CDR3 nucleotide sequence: TGCGCCAGCAGCCAAGGATCTAGCCTTGGAAACACCATATATTTT.

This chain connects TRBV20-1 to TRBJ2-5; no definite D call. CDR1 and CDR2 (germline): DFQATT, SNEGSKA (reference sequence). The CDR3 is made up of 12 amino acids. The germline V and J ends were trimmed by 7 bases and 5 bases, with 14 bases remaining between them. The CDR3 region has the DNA TGCAGTGTGCGGCTCCCAGTTGAGACCCAGTACTTC. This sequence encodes CSVRLPVETQYF.

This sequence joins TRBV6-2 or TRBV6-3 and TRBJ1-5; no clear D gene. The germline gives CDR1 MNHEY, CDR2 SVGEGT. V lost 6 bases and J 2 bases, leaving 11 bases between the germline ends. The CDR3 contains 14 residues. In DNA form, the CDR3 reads TGTGCCAGCAGGGCAGGCGGGGGCAATCAGCCCCAGCATTTT. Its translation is CASRAGGGNQPQHF.

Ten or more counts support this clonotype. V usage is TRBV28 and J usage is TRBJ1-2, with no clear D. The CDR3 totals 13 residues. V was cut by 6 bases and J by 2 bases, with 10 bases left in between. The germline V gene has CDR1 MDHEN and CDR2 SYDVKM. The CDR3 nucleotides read TGTGCCAGCAGCCTTCGTGGCAACTATGGCTACACCTTC. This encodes CASSLRGNYGYTF.

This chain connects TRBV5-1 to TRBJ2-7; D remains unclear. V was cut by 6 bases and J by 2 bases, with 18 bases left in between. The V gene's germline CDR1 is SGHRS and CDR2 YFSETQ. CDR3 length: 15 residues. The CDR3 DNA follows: TGCGCCAGCACGACAAGCACTGATGGTCCCTACGAGCAGTACTTC. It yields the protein CASTTSTDGPYEQYF.

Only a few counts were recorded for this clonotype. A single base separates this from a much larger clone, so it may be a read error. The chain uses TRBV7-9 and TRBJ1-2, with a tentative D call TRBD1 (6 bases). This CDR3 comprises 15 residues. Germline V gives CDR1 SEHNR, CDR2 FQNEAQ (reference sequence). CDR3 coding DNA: TGTGCCGGCAGCCGGGCGGTACAGGGACCCGGGGGCTACACCTTC. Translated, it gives CAGSRAVQGPGGYTF.